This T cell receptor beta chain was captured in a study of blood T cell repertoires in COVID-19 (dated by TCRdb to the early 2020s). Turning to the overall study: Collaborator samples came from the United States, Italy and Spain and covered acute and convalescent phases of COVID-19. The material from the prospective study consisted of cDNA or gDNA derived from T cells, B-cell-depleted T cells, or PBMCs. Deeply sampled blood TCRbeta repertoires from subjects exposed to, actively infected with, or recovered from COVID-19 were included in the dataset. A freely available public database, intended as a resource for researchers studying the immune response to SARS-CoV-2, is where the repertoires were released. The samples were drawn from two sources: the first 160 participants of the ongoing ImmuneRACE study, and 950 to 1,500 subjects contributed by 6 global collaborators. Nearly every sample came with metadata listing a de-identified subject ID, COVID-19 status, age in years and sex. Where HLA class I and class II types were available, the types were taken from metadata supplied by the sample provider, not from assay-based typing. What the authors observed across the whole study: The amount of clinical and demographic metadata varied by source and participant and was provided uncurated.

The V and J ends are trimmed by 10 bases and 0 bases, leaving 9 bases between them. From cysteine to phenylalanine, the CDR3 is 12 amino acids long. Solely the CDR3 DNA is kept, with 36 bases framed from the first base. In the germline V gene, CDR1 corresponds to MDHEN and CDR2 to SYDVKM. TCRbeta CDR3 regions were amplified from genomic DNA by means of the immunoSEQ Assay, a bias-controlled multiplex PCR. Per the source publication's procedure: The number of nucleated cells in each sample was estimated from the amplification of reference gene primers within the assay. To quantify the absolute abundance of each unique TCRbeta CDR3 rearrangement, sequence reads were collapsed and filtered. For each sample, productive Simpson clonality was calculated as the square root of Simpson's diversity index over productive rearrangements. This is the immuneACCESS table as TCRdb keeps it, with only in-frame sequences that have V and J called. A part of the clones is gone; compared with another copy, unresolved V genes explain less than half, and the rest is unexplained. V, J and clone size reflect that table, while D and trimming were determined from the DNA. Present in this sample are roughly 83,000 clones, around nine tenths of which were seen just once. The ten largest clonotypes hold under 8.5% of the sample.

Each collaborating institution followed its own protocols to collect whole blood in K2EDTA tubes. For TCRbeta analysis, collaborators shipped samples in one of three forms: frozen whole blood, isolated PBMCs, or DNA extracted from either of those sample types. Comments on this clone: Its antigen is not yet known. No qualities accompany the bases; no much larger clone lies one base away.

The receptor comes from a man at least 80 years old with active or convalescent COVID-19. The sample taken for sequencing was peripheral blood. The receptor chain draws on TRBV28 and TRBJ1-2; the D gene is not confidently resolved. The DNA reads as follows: TGTGCCACCCGAACAGCTAACTATGGCTACACCTTC. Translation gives CATRTANYGYTF.